These T cell receptor beta chains were read from a single sample in a study of somatic mutations in cytotoxic T cells in rheumatoid arthritis. Profiled with immunoSEQ multiplex PCR; TCRdb holds only in-frame clones, not every one. The data hold about 4,200 clones, with around three quarters observed a single time. The sequencing input was CD8+ T cells sorted from blood. The receptors derive from an adult with rheumatoid arthritis. Both conserved end residues are trimmed from each CDR3.

>TRBV6-4|TRBJ2-3
ASSATSEINTDTQY
>TRBV27|TRBJ2-1
ASSDGNEQF
>TRBV7-6|TRBJ2-5
ASSFGPGEETQY
>TRBV7-3|TRBJ2-5
ASSLTGAGETQY
>TRBV7-9|TRBJ2-3
ASSLAFRQAYSTDTQY
>TRBV7-2|TRBJ2-7
ASSLIRPYEQY
>TRBV21-1|NA
ASSKGGVEQY
>TRBV4-3|TRBJ1-5
ASSQDRGRNLGQPQH
>TRBV6-1|TRBJ1-2
ASSDFGQGVKGGYT
>TRBV7-9|TRBJ2-1
ASRPGSFEQF
>TRBV4-1|TRBJ2-1
ASSQPAPGGQF
>TRBV2|TRBJ2-7
ASSEDTGSYEQY
>TRBV13|TRBJ1-2
ASSLEADGYT
>TRBV9|TRBJ2-3
ASSMAGGTTDTQY
>TRBV4-3|TRBJ1-5
ASSQDSGGGQPQH
>TRBV4-3|TRBJ1-2
ASSQDRGGSYGYT
>TRBV7-6|TRBJ1-1
ASSPPAGTEAF
>TRBV4-1|TRBJ1-1
ASSHGDRGMNTEAF
>TRBV5-1|TRBJ2-5
ASSLETSSPETQY
>TRBV19|TRBJ1-1
ASSGQGTEAF
>TRBV27|TRBJ1-3
ASSTTGAGGNTIY
>TRBV11-3|TRBJ1-4
ASSWRDRREKLF
>TRBV19|TRBJ2-1
ASSTGQGEIEQF
>TRBV6-4|TRBJ1-2
ASSDQAGANYGYT
>TRBV19|TRBJ1-5
ASSAPSTDFGNQPQH
>TRBV7-9|TRBJ2-1
ASSLTGGSSYNEQF
>TRBV5-1|TRBJ1-1
ASHPIRMNTEAF
>TRBV7-9|TRBJ2-2
ASSLAGAGTGELF
>TRBV13|TRBJ2-3
ASSFGQSTDTQY
>TRBV11-2|TRBJ2-1
ASSLRLAGATGNEQF
>TRBV7-9|TRBJ2-7
ASSLESYEQY
>TRBV6-5|TRBJ2-7
ASSYATSYEQY
>TRBV7-8|TRBJ2-7
ASSLARREQY
>TRBV27|TRBJ2-7
ASSLTGNEQY
>TRBV27|TRBJ1-2
ASSSGGGRGYT
>TRBV27|TRBJ2-7
ASSLEGALSYEQY
>TRBV29-1|TRBJ2-5
SVAGRPTGETQY
>TRBV5-4|TRBJ1-2
ASSYQDRGWYGYT
>TRBV28|TRBJ1-1
ASSPPGINTEAF